These 29 T cell receptor beta chains were all obtained from the same sample, sequenced in a study of technical replicates of blood from a handful of donors. Repertoires were generated with immunoSEQ multiplex PCR, while TCRdb's copy carries only in-frame clones and drops some. The sample lists around 83,000 clones; 85% to 95% were seen once. Sequencing was carried out using T cells isolated from PBMCs. The receptor source for this set is a human donor in good health.

This clone came up a few times. This chain links TRBV4-1 with TRBJ1-3, with D perhaps matching TRBD1 (6 bases). Between the trimmed V and J ends, which lost 0 bases and 0 bases, there was a span of 9 bases. CDR3 length equals 16 residues. From germline, CDR1 is MGHRA and CDR2 YSYEKL. This CDR3 reads CASSQDARGSGNTIYF. CDR3 nucleotide sequence: TGCGCCAGCAGCCAAGACGCCAGGGGCTCTGGAAACACCATATATTTT.

The rearrangement joins TRBV5-1 to TRBJ2-2; 7 nucleotides line up with TRBD2. This CDR3 is 17 amino acids long. V was pared by 3 bases and J by 7 bases, with 15 bases of the junction left unmatched. Germline V gives CDR1 SGHRS, CDR2 YFSETQ. The CDR3 DNA reads TGCGCCAGCAGCTACAGGACTAGTCCCAGTGAGTTCGGGGAGCTGTTTTTT. Translating gives CASSYRTSPSEFGELFF.

The chain combines TRBV5-6 with TRBJ2-1, with 7 bases identical to TRBD2. There are 13 residues in the CDR3. CDR1 is SGHDT and CDR2 is YYEEEE in the germline V gene. J was trimmed by 8 bases and V by 1 base; bases with no gene match: 3. As DNA, the CDR3 is TGTGCCAGCAGCTTGTGGGGGGGACATGAGCAGTTCTTC. Translating gives CASSLWGGHEQFF.

CDR3 loop: CSAAETQYF. In nucleotides, the CDR3 is TGCAGTGCCGCGGAGACCCAGTACTTC. This sequence joins TRBV20-1 and TRBJ2-5; D call uncertain. This CDR3 region has 9 residues. Germline V lookup: CDR1 DFQATT, CDR2 SNEGSKA (reference sequence). V was trimmed by 6 bases and J by 5 bases, leaving 4 bases between them.

This clone was counted once. The chain joins TRBV6-5 to TRBJ1-4; weak D call: TRBD1 (6 bases). The V gene's germline CDR1 is MNHEY and CDR2 SVGAGI. The CDR3 length is 14 residues. Trimming removed 5 bases from V and 7 bases from J, with 14 bases in between. DNA of the CDR3: TGTGCCAGCAGTCTAGTACAGGGAAGTGAAAAACTGTTTTTT. Translated: CASSLVQGSEKLFF.

CDR3 nucleotide sequence: TGTGCCAGCGGCTTAAATATCAGGGCAAAGTCCTACGAGCAGTACTTC. It is translated as CASGLNIRAKSYEQYF. V usage is TRBV27 and J usage is TRBJ2-7, with a tentative D call TRBD1 (5 bases). Germline-derived CDR1 and CDR2 are MNHEY and SMNVEV (reference sequence). Trimming stripped 8 bases from V and 1 base from J, with 21 bases between. CDR3 size: 16 residues.

This clone has only one observation. Written as DNA, the CDR3 is TGCGCCAGCAGCTTTAGCGGGGCGGGGAGAGATACGCAGTATTTT. Protein sequence: CASSFSGAGRDTQYF. The chain employs TRBV5-1 and TRBJ2-3, with TRBD2 matching over 8 bases. CDR3 length: 15 residues. The V gene end was trimmed by 2 bases and the J gene end by 5 bases; junction bases not matched to a gene: 7. Germline assignment: CDR1 SGHRS and CDR2 YFSETQ.

The chain is built from TRBV5-1 and TRBJ1-1; 7 bases match TRBD1. The CDR3 is 13 residues long. CDR1 and CDR2 (germline): SGHRS, YFSETQ. V gave up 3 bases and J gave up 7 bases; unmatched junction bases: 6. CDR3 bases: TGCGCCAGCAGCTCGGGGACAGCGGTTGAAGCTTTCTTT. Its protein product is CASSSGTAVEAFF.

The chain links TRBV10-2 to TRBJ2-1; 7 bases line up with TRBD2. The trim removed 6 bases at V and 9 bases at J, leaving 20 bases unmatched. This CDR3 region has 17 residues. CDR1 and CDR2 (germline): WSHSY, SAAADI. Here the CDR3 DNA reads TGCGCCAGCAGCCCCGTTGGCGGGAGCCAGGTCTGGCTTGAGCAGTTCTTC. It is translated as CASSPVGGSQVWLEQFF.

CDR3 coding DNA: TGTGCCAGTAGTATCCGGACTAGCGGGAGATCCTACAATGAGCAGTTCTTC. This encodes CASSIRTSGRSYNEQFF. The chain has TRBV19 and TRBJ2-1, with TRBD2 matching over 13 bases. The V gene end was trimmed by 3 bases and the J gene end by 1 base; junction bases not matched to a gene: 3. The germline CDR1 and CDR2 sequences are LNHDA and SQIVND (reference sequence). The CDR3 is 17 residues long.

The chain uses TRBV7-9 and TRBJ2-2; 7 bases fit TRBD1. This CDR3 comprises 13 residues. J was trimmed by 7 bases and V by 5 bases; bases with no gene match: 4. Germline loops: CDR1 SEHNR, CDR2 FQNEAQ (reference sequence). Here the CDR3 reads CASSTHRGGELFF. DNA for the CDR3: TGTGCCAGCAGCACCCACAGGGGCGGGGAGCTGTTTTTT.

The chain links TRBV11-2 to TRBJ2-1; 14 nucleotides line up with TRBD2. Germline loops: CDR1 SGHAT, CDR2 FQNNGV. The CDR3 spans 19 residues. V was clipped by 5 bases and J by 9 bases; unmatched bases: 18. The CDR3 bases are TGTGCCAGCAGCGGTCCGGGACTAGCGGGAGAACGTTTAGTCGGTGAGCAGTTCTTC. This sequence encodes CASSGPGLAGERLVGEQFF.

The chain couples TRBV7-9 to TRBJ2-7; TRBD1 matches at 7 bases. The V and J ends lost 5 bases and 1 base, in that order; junction bases with no gene match: 2. CDR1 is SEHNR and CDR2 is FQNEAQ in the germline V gene (reference sequence). The CDR3 length is 13 residues. The CDR3 DNA follows: TGTGCCAGCAGCCAGGGACAGTCCTACGAGCAGTACTTC. This gives the protein CASSQGQSYEQYF.

The V gene is TRBV10-1, the J gene TRBJ2-2, with 10 bases fitting TRBD1. The V segment lost 7 bases and the J segment 6 bases; nucleotides outside the gene matches: 5. CDR3 size: 14 residues. Germline V gives CDR1 WNHNN, CDR2 SYGVQD (reference sequence). CDR3 loop: CASKGQGKAGELFF. The DNA for the CDR3 is TGCGCCAGCAAGGGACAGGGGAAGGCCGGGGAGCTGTTTTTT.

V usage is TRBV18 and J usage is TRBJ2-1, with a weak D call TRBD2 (5 bases). The germline V and J ends were trimmed by 3 bases and 0 bases, with 6 bases remaining between them. The CDR3 covers 14 residues. Germline V gene lookup returns CDR1 KGHSH and CDR2 LQKENI. The CDR3: CASSPSDSYNEQFF. The CDR3 nucleotides are TGTGCCAGCTCACCTAGCGACTCCTACAATGAGCAGTTCTTC.

The gene calls are TRBV30 and TRBJ1-6; D is perhaps TRBD1 (6 bases). V was shortened by 0 bases and J by 7 bases, with 19 bases between the two germline ends. The CDR3 sequence is 17 residues long. CDR1 is GTSNPN and CDR2 is SVGIG in the germline V gene (reference sequence). Written as DNA, the CDR3 is TGTGCCTGGAGTGTAGCGGCGCCAGGGGTGGGAAATTCACCCCTCCACTTT. Protein product: CAWSVAAPGVGNSPLHF.

The chain joins TRBV5-1 to TRBJ1-1; no firm D call. CDR1 and CDR2 (germline): SGHRS, YFSETQ. The CDR3 sequence is 11 residues long. V was trimmed by 2 bases and J by 7 bases, leaving 6 bases between them. CDR3 loop: CASSFGGEAFF. The DNA for the CDR3 is TGCGCCAGCAGCTTTGGAGGTGAAGCTTTCTTT.

The chain employs TRBV7-9 and TRBJ2-7; a weak D match, TRBD2 (5 bases). V lost 3 bases and J lost 7, with 7 bases in between. The V gene's germline CDR1 is SEHNR and CDR2 FQNEAQ (reference sequence). The length of the CDR3 is 11 residues. For the CDR3, the DNA is TGTGCCAGCAGCTTTCGGGAAGAGCAGTACTTC. Residues: CASSFREEQYF.

The gene calls are TRBV30 and TRBJ1-1, with D possibly being TRBD1 (5 bases). Germline V gene sequence: CDR1 GTSNPN, CDR2 SVGIG (reference sequence). The CDR3 sequence is 18 residues long. The V end was cut by 3 bases, the J end by 0 bases, with 23 bases between. The CDR3 reads CAWSTRGLLRGLNTEAFF. The CDR3 DNA follows: TGTGCCTGGAGCACGCGGGGGTTACTCCGCGGGCTGAACACTGAAGCTTTCTTT.

V and J are TRBV6-5 and TRBJ2-7, with a weak D call TRBD1 (6 bases). Germline CDR1 reads MNHEY; CDR2 reads SVGAGI. Trimming removed 2 bases from V and 2 bases from J, with 10 bases in between. The CDR3 spans 14 residues. The CDR3 region is CASSYRDTPYEQYF. The CDR3 nucleotides are TGTGCCAGCAGTTACCGGGACACTCCCTACGAGCAGTACTTC.

On this clone: This sample also contains other DNA sequences that code for the same CDR3. The chain recombines TRBV6-5 with TRBJ2-7; maybe TRBD1 (6 bases). V dropped 5 bases and J dropped 4 bases, with 12 bases sitting between them. The CDR3 loop spans 13 amino acids. Germline CDR1 and CDR2: MNHEY and SVGAGI. CDR3 residues: CASSRDRGYEQYF. CDR3 in DNA: TGTGCCAGCAGTCGCGATAGGGGGTACGAGCAGTACTTC.

The rearrangement uses TRBV7-2 and TRBJ1-2; 10 nucleotides line up with TRBD1. CDR1 and CDR2 (germline): SGHTA, FQGNSA. After removal of 10 bases from V and 7 bases from J, the junction contained 21 bases not matched to a gene. The CDR3 has 17 residues. CDR3 bases: TGTGCCATTAACCCAAGGCCCGCCGGGACAGGGGTTCGTGGCTACACCTTC. It specifies CAINPRPAGTGVRGYTF.

This clone appeared once. The chain combines TRBV5-8 with TRBJ1-5; 8 bases are a match to TRBD1. This CDR3 has 15 amino acids. The V and J ends lost 1 base and 5 bases, in that order; junction bases with no gene match: 5. Looked up from germline, CDR1 is SGHTS and CDR2 is YDEGEE. CDR3 loop: CASSLRTGRDQPQHF. As DNA, the CDR3 is TGTGCCAGCAGCTTGAGGACAGGGAGAGATCAGCCCCAGCATTTT. The full variable domain, in which reference TRBV5-8 and TRBJ1-5 provide the parts outside the CDR3, is EAGVTQSPTHLIKTRGQQATLRCSPISGHTSVYWYQQALGLGLQFLLWYDEGEERNRGNFPPRFSGRQFPNYSSELNVNALELEDSALYLCASSLRTGRDQPQHFGDGTRLSIL.

This clone showed up just once. The chain couples TRBV6-5 to TRBJ2-7, with a possible D match to TRBD2 (5 bases). The V gene lost 0 bases and the J gene lost 7 bases, with 16 bases spanning the gap. Germline loops: CDR1 MNHEY, CDR2 SVGAGI. This CDR3 region has 15 residues. The CDR3 sequence: CASSYSIGVVSEQYF. The CDR3 bases are TGTGCCAGCAGTTACTCGATCGGGGTCGTGTCGGAGCAGTACTTC.

The genes are TRBV2 and TRBJ1-2; TRBD1 is a possible D gene (6 bases). In germline, CDR1 is SNHLY, CDR2 FYNNEI. CDR3 size: 16 residues. The V end was cut by 2 bases, the J end by 7 bases, with 20 bases between. In nucleotides, the CDR3 is TGTGCCAGCAGTGAAAATCTTTGGGCCAGGGGAGTTGGCTACACCTTC. It encodes CASSENLWARGVGYTF.

In regard to this clone: The DNA is omitted, as the CDR3 cannot be located on it reliably, and the CDR3 follows TCRdb's listing. J is TRBJ2-7 and V is TRBV19; TRBD2 is the table's D call, not checked against the DNA. A total of 16 residues make up the CDR3, ends included. Germline CDR1 reads LNHDA; CDR2 reads SQIVND (reference sequence). The CDR3 spells CASSIFFGETKYEQYF.

This clone has only one observation. The chain links TRBV28 to TRBJ2-7; D uncertain. The CDR3 is 13 amino acids. In germline, CDR1 is MDHEN, CDR2 SYDVKM. V was shortened by 2 bases and J by 3 bases, with 8 bases between the two germline ends. The CDR3 reads CASSLIPNYEQYF. CDR3 in DNA: TGTGCCAGCAGTTTAATCCCTAACTACGAGCAGTACTTC.

This chain connects TRBV29-1 to TRBJ2-6; D not resolved. Trimming left V 7 bases short and J 1 base short, with 11 bases between. Germline V gives CDR1 SQVTM, CDR2 ANQGSEA. The CDR3 contains 14 residues. The CDR3 DNA sequence: TGCAGCGCTATCACCTTTTCTGGGGCCAACGTCCTGACTTTC. Amino acids: CSAITFSGANVLTF.

This chain connects TRBV4-2 to TRBJ2-3; 9 bases are a match to TRBD2. Germline V CDR1 and CDR2: LGHNA, YNFKEQ. The trim removed 0 bases at V and 5 bases at J, leaving 3 bases unmatched. The CDR3 contains 15 residues. Written as DNA, the CDR3 is TGTGCCAGCAGCCAAGAGTTAGCGGGGGAAGATACGCAGTATTTT. Translated, it gives CASSQELAGEDTQYF.